These T cell receptor beta chains were read from a single sample in a study of OX40 agonist ivuxolimab in advanced cancers. Measured with immunoSEQ multiplex PCR; TCRdb has only the in-frame clones, and not every one. The table shows tens of thousands of clones, with roughly 90% occurring only once. The sample was CD4+ or CD8+ T cells sorted from blood, taken in a trial of the OX40 agonist ivuxolimab. These receptors were taken from an adult with an advanced solid tumor such as melanoma, head and neck, liver or kidney cancer. The CDR3 runs from the conserved cysteine through the conserved F or W. The D gene is left open where the match is weak. The size of a clone is reported for some rows only, either as once, few or many, or as a class for expanded clones.

abundance	d_gene	v_gene	j_gene	CDR3aa	CDR3nt
NA	NA	TRBV5-4	TRBJ2-5	CASSFRGVGETQYF	TGTGCCAGCAGCTTCCGCGGGGTTGGGGAGACCCAGTACTTC
NA	NA	TRBV11-2	TRBJ2-7	CASSLYHEQYF	TGTGCCAGCAGCCTCTATCACGAGCAGTACTTC
NA	NA	TRBV11-2	TRBJ1-2	CASSGGREPYGYTF	TGTGCCAGCAGCGGGGGCAGGGAGCCTTATGGCTACACCTTC
NA	NA	TRBV27	TRBJ1-2	CASSPRHRDTLNYGYTF	TGTGCCAGCAGTCCCAGACACCGGGACACACTTAACTATGGCTACACCTTC
NA	TRBD2	TRBV2	TRBJ2-1	CASSDDGGAVHEQFF	TGTGCCAGCAGTGATGACGGGGGGGCCGTCCATGAGCAGTTCTTC
NA	NA	TRBV4-1	TRBJ2-5	CASSPPSGSQETQYF	TGCGCCAGCAGCCCGCCCAGCGGCTCCCAAGAGACCCAGTACTTC
once	NA	TRBV27	TRBJ2-1	CASSLVPYNEQFF	TGTGCCAGCAGTTTAGTCCCCTACAATGAGCAGTTCTTC
NA	NA	TRBV6-5	TRBJ2-7	CASSYSKSATYEQYF	TGTGCCAGCAGTTACTCGAAGTCGGCTACCTACGAGCAGTACTTC
NA	NA	TRBV27	TRBJ2-1	CASSWERYNEQFF	TGTGCCAGCAGTTGGGAACGGTACAATGAGCAGTTCTTC
NA	NA	TRBV27	TRBJ1-1	CASSLRGGNTEAFF	TGTGCCAGCAGTTTACGGGGGGGCAACACTGAAGCTTTCTTT
NA	TRBD1	TRBV4-1	TRBJ1-1	CASSQLHRGTNTEAFF	TGCGCCAGCAGCCAATTACACAGGGGAACGAACACTGAAGCTTTCTTT
NA	TRBD2	TRBV2	TRBJ2-7	CASRSRGLAAYEQYF	TGTGCCAGCAGAAGCCGTGGACTAGCGGCCTACGAGCAGTACTTC
NA	NA	TRBV4-1	TRBJ2-5	CASSQVGGPETQYF	TGCGCCAGCAGCCAAGTCGGGGGGCCAGAGACCCAGTACTTC
NA	NA	TRBV2	TRBJ2-4	CASRGQSGAKNIQYF	TGTGCCAGCAGAGGGCAAAGTGGGGCCAAAAACATTCAGTACTTC
NA	NA	TRBV7-8	TRBJ2-1	CASSFSTFNEQFF	TGTGCCAGCAGCTTTAGCACTTTCAATGAGCAGTTCTTC
NA	NA	TRBV6-1	TRBJ2-7	CASTQVSPSSYEQYF	TGTGCCAGCACCCAAGTGAGCCCAAGCTCCTACGAGCAGTACTTC
NA	NA	TRBV7-8	TRBJ1-1	CASSLEGYINTEAFF	TGTGCCAGCAGCTTAGAGGGGTATATTAACACTGAAGCTTTCTTT
once	NA	TRBV9	TRBJ2-2	CASRGRHTGELFF	TGTGCCAGTAGAGGAAGGCACACCGGGGAGCTGTTTTTT
NA	TRBD1	TRBV7-2	TRBJ1-6	CASSSDRAGTYNSPLHF	TGTGCCAGCAGCTCAGACAGGGCAGGCACCTATAATTCACCCCTCCACTTT
NA	TRBD2	TRBV6-5	TRBJ2-5	CASSYSGRVETQYF	TGTGCCAGCAGTTACTCGGGGAGGGTGGAGACCCAGTACTTC
once	NA	TRBV29-1	TRBJ1-2	CSVEEELNYGYTF	TGCAGCGTTGAAGAGGAGCTTAACTATGGCTACACCTTC
NA	TRBD1	TRBV27	TRBJ2-7	CASSPQPRDRANYEQYF	TGTGCCAGCAGTCCACAACCTCGGGACAGGGCAAACTACGAGCAGTACTTC
few	TRBD2	TRBV4-3	TRBJ2-7	CASSQDMLAGAGEQYF	TGCGCCAGCAGCCAAGATATGCTAGCGGGGGCGGGGGAGCAGTACTTC
NA	NA	TRBV6-5	TRBJ2-1	CASSRPWHNEQFF	TGTGCCAGCAGCCGACCTTGGCACAATGAGCAGTTCTTC
NA	NA	TRBV28	TRBJ2-3	CASSSPFHTQYF	TGTGCCAGCTCCAGTCCCTTCCATACGCAGTATTTT
NA	NA	TRBV2	TRBJ1-2	CASSSTANYGYTF	TGTGCCAGCAGTTCCACAGCTAACTATGGCTACACCTTC
NA	NA	TRBV25-1	TRBJ2-5	CASSELESLGTQYF	TGTGCCAGCAGTGAATTGGAGTCGTTGGGGACCCAGTACTTC
NA	TRBD2	TRBV27	TRBJ2-7	CASSSGGGSYEQYF	TGTGCCAGCAGTTCGGGCGGGGGCTCCTACGAGCAGTACTTC
once	NA	TRBV6-1	TRBJ1-1	CASTRAGTEAFF	TGTGCCAGCACACGGGCGGGCACTGAAGCTTTCTTT
NA	NA	TRBV23-1	TRBJ2-5	CASSRMKIVGSSYF	TGCGCCAGCAGTCGAATGAAGATCGTCGGTTCGTCGTACTTC
NA	TRBD2	TRBV2	TRBJ2-3	CASISGTASTDTQYF	TGTGCCAGCATTAGCGGGACCGCTAGCACAGATACGCAGTATTTT
once	TRBD2	TRBV6-6	TRBJ2-2	CASSSTAGAGELFF	TGTGCCAGCAGTTCGACGGCGGGAGCCGGGGAGCTGTTTTTT
NA	NA	TRBV9	TRBJ1-4	CASSARTSLNEKLFF	TGTGCCAGCAGCGCCAGGACAAGCCTAAATGAAAAACTGTTTTTT
NA	TRBD2	TRBV19	TRBJ2-1	CASSDGTSGYNEQFF	TGTGCCAGTAGTGACGGGACTAGCGGTTACAATGAGCAGTTCTTC
NA	TRBD1	TRBV6-6	TRBJ2-2	CASSYTGQGNGELFF	TGTGCCAGCAGTTATACAGGACAGGGTAACGGGGAGCTGTTTTTT
few	NA	TRBV4-1	TRBJ1-1	CASSQIGGRNTEAFF	TGCGCCAGCAGCCAAATCGGAGGGAGAAACACTGAAGCTTTCTTT
NA	NA	TRBV19	TRBJ1-1	CSAGSPEAFF	TGTTCGGCGGGGTCGCCTGAAGCTTTCTTT
NA	NA	TRBV11-2	TRBJ2-5	CASSEGSRHETQYF	TGTGCCAGCAGCGAAGGATCCCGGCACGAGACCCAGTACTTC
NA	NA	TRBV4-1	TRBJ1-2	CASSQVAATNYGYTF	TGCGCCAGCAGCCAAGTTGCGGCTACTAACTATGGCTACACCTTC
NA	NA	TRBV7-3	TRBJ2-7	CASSRDLGHEQYF	TGTGCCAGCAGCCGAGACCTAGGCCACGAGCAGTACTTC
NA	NA	TRBV2	TRBJ2-1	CASSGRPYNEQFF	TGTGCCAGCAGTGGGCGGCCCTACAATGAGCAGTTCTTC
NA	TRBD1	TRBV29-1	TRBJ2-2	CSVTQGANTGELFF	TGCAGCGTAACACAGGGGGCCAACACCGGGGAGCTGTTTTTT
NA	TRBD2	TRBV7-9	TRBJ2-1	CASSPHSGSEQFF	TGTGCCAGCAGCCCCCATAGCGGGAGTGAGCAGTTCTTC
NA	TRBD2	TRBV29-1	TRBJ2-1	CSVVRYLAGGPNNEQFF	TGCAGCGTTGTTCGGTATCTCGCGGGGGGGCCAAACAATGAGCAGTTCTTC
NA	NA	TRBV4-1	TRBJ2-1	CASSQDNEQFF	TGCGCCAGCAGCCAAGACAATGAGCAGTTCTTC
NA	NA	TRBV27	TRBJ2-2	CATQNYNTGELFF	TGTGCCACCCAAAATTACAACACCGGGGAGCTGTTTTTT
NA	TRBD1	TRBV28	TRBJ1-2	CASSPPGQRHLIDGYTF	TGTGCCAGCAGCCCCCCGGGACAGAGGCATCTTATCGATGGCTACACCTTC
NA	TRBD1	TRBV10-3	TRBJ1-1	CAISALDRGNTEAFF	TGTGCCATCAGTGCCCTGGACAGGGGGAACACTGAAGCTTTCTTT
NA	NA	TRBV2	TRBJ2-1	CASSTGTSSYNEQFF	TGTGCCAGCAGCACAGGGACCAGCTCCTACAATGAGCAGTTCTTC
NA	TRBD2	TRBV4-3	TRBJ2-1	CASSQETSGALGSSYNEQFF	TGCGCCAGCAGCCAAGAGACTAGCGGGGCCTTAGGAAGCTCCTACAATGAGCAGTTCTTC
NA	TRBD2	TRBV4-1	TRBJ2-7	CASSQMVAGSYEQYF	TGCGCCAGCAGCCAGATGGTAGCGGGGAGTTACGAGCAGTACTTC